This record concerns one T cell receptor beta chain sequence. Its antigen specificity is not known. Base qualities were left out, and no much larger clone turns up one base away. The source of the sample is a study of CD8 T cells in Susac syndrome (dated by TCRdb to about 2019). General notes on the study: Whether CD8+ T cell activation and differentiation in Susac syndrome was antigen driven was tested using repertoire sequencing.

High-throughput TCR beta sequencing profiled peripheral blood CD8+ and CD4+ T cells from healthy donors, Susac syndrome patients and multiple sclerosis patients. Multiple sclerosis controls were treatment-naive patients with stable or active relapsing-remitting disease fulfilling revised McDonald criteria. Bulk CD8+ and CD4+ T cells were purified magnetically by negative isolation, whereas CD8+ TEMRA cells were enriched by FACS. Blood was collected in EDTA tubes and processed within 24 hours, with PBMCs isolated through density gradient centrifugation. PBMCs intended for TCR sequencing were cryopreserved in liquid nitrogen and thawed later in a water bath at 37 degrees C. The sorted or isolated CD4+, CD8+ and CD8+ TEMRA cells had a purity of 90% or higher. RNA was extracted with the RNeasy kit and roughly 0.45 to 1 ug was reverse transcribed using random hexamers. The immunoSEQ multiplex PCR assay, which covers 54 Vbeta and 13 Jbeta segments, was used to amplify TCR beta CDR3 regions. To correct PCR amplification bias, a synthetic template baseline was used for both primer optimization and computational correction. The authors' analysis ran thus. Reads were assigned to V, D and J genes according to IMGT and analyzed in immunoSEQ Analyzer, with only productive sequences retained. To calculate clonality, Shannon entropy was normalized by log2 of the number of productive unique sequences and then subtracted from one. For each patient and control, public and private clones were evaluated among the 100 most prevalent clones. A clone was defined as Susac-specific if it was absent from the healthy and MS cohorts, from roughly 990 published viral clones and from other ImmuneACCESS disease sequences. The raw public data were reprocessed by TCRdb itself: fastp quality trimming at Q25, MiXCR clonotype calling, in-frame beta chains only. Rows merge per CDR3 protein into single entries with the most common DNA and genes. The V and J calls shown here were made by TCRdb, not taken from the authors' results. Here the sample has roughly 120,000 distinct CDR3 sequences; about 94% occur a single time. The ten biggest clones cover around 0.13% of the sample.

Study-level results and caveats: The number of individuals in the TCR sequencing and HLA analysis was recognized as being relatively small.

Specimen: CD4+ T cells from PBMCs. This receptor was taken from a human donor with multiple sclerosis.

The CDR3 protein sequence reads: CASGVRLSDTQYF. At the DNA level, the sequence is TGTGCTAGTGGGGTGAGATTATCAGATACGCAGTATTTT. The receptor chain draws on TRBV12-5 and TRBJ2-3; no D gene can be assigned with confidence. Trimming takes 6 bases from V and 4 bases from J, and the germline ends sit 11 bases apart. The CDR3 starts with the cysteine, ends with the phenylalanine, and has 13 residues. CDR3 DNA is the only sequence kept; it has 39 bases, read in frame from the first base. CDR1 and CDR2 are drawn from the germline V gene: LGHNT, FRNRAP.